A selection of T cell receptor beta chains follows, all from one sample in a study of T-cell reconstitution after alpha-beta-depleted transplantation in children. MiXCR, applied by TCRdb to the PCR reads, yields one record per CDR3 protein. Of 700,000 or so distinct CDR3 sequences in the sample, about an eighth were seen once. The sequencing used PBMCs, collected before TCRalphabeta/CD19-depleted stem cell transplant. These TCRs come from a girl aged 2 to 9 with congenital amegakaryocytic thrombocytopenia, due to receive a stem cell transplant. The CDR3 runs from the conserved cysteine through the conserved F or W. Each record gives: V gene, D gene, clone size, J gene, CDR3 DNA, CDR3 protein. The D gene is left open where the match is weak. The size of a clone is reported for some rows only, either as once, few or many, or as a class for expanded clones.

V: TRBV29-1; D: -; size: many; J: TRBJ2-3; DNA: TGCAGCGTTGAAGATGTGCGACAGGAGGTGGATACGCAGTATTTT; CDR3: CSVEDVRQEVDTQYF
V: TRBV7-9; D: TRBD2; size: -; J: TRBJ2-1; DNA: TGTGCCAGCAGTCAACCCGAGCGGGAGGCTTTGAATGAGCAGTTCTTC; CDR3: CASSQPEREALNEQFF
V: TRBV11-2; D: TRBD2; size: many; J: TRBJ2-1; DNA: TGTGCCAGCAGCCCACTAGCGGGAGGCCTCTACAATGAGCAGTTCTTC; CDR3: CASSPLAGGLYNEQFF
V: TRBV11-2; D: TRBD1; size: -; J: TRBJ2-5; DNA: TGTGCCAGCAGCTCAATCGGGACAGGGGTACAAGAGACCCAGTACTTC; CDR3: CASSSIGTGVQETQYF
V: TRBV4-1; D: TRBD2; size: few; J: TRBJ2-7; DNA: TGCGCCAGCAGCCATGCCCCCCAAGGAGCGGGAGCTAACGAGCAGTACTTC; CDR3: CASSHAPQGAGANEQYF
V: TRBV30; D: -; size: many; J: TRBJ1-1; DNA: TGTGCCTGGAGTGTACATCTAGGAGTCGACACTGAAGCTTTCTTT; CDR3: CAWSVHLGVDTEAFF
V: TRBV7-7; D: -; size: -; J: TRBJ2-5; DNA: TGTGCCAGCAGCTTAGATGCGCGGGAGACCCAGTACTTC; CDR3: CASSLDARETQYF
V: TRBV28; D: TRBD1; size: few; J: TRBJ2-2; DNA: TGTGCCAGCGCCGATCCCGGGACAGCGAACACCGGGGAGCTGTTTTTT; CDR3: CASADPGTANTGELFF
V: TRBV20-1; D: TRBD2; size: few; J: TRBJ2-1; DNA: TGCAGCGCTAACACGGGACTAGCGGGAGGCGGGCGGGGTGAGCAGTTCTTC; CDR3: CSANTGLAGGGRGEQFF
V: TRBV12-3/TRBV12-4; D: -; size: -; J: TRBJ2-1; DNA: TGTGCCAGCAGTTTTCAGGCGACCTCCTACAATGAGCAGTTCTTC; CDR3: CASSFQATSYNEQFF
V: TRBV5-1; D: -; size: -; J: TRBJ2-7; DNA: TGCGCCAGCAGCTTGGCCGCGGGACCAACCTACGAGCAGTACTTC; CDR3: CASSLAAGPTYEQYF
V: TRBV27; D: -; size: -; J: TRBJ2-1; DNA: TGTGCCAGCAGTTCGCCCTCTGACCCAAAATCCTTTAATGAGCAGTTCTTC; CDR3: CASSSPSDPKSFNEQFF
V: TRBV12-3/TRBV12-4; D: -; size: -; J: TRBJ1-2; DNA: TGTGCCAGCAGTTTTACTGGGAAAGCTAACTATGGCTACACCTTC; CDR3: CASSFTGKANYGYTF
V: TRBV4-1; D: -; size: once; J: TRBJ1-1; DNA: TGCGCCAGCAGCCAAATTTTGGTGGGGACTGAAGCTTTCTTT; CDR3: CASSQILVGTEAFF
V: TRBV29-1; D: -; size: many; J: TRBJ1-4; DNA: TGCAGCGGGGGGCAGGCGGGAAAACTGTTTTTT; CDR3: CSGGQAGKLFF
V: TRBV12-3/TRBV12-4; D: -; size: -; J: TRBJ2-7; DNA: TGTGCCAGCGCCCGAAGGTACGACTACGAGCAGTACTTC; CDR3: CASARRYDYEQYF
V: TRBV3-1; D: -; size: few; J: TRBJ2-7; DNA: TGTGCCAGCAGCCCGGGGGACTTACGCTACGAGCAGTACTTC; CDR3: CASSPGDLRYEQYF
V: TRBV20-1; D: -; size: many; J: TRBJ2-1; DNA: TGCAGTGCTACTTCTCCTCTGCCTGGGAATGAGCAGTTCTTC; CDR3: CSATSPLPGNEQFF
V: TRBV5-1; D: -; size: many; J: TRBJ2-2; DNA: TGCGCCAGCAGCCTGTCGAGCTACACCGGGGAGCTGTTTTTT; CDR3: CASSLSSYTGELFF
V: TRBV29-1; D: TRBD2; size: -; J: TRBJ2-7; DNA: TGCAGCAAAGGGCCCTTTTCCCAGGGAGGGACGACCCATTACTACGAGCAGTACTTC; CDR3: CSKGPFSQGGTTHYYEQYF
V: TRBV28; D: TRBD1; size: -; J: TRBJ2-1; DNA: TGTGCCAGCAGTTTAAGCAGGGGGAGAACCTACAATGAGCAGTTCTTC; CDR3: CASSLSRGRTYNEQFF
V: TRBV20-1; D: -; size: few; J: TRBJ2-1; DNA: TGCAGTGCCAATCTCGGACTAACGAATGAGCAGTTCTTC; CDR3: CSANLGLTNEQFF
V: TRBV4-1; D: TRBD1; size: many; J: TRBJ2-1; DNA: TGCGCCAGCAGCCAAGACAGGGGGCAACTCAGTGAGCAGTTCTTC; CDR3: CASSQDRGQLSEQFF
V: TRBV7-8; D: -; size: many; J: TRBJ1-6; DNA: TGTGCCAGCAGCTTCCGGGACCCTTACTCACCCCTCCACTTT; CDR3: CASSFRDPYSPLHF
V: TRBV5-6; D: -; size: many; J: TRBJ2-1; DNA: TGTGCCAGCAGCCCCGAGGGGAGAGGGAGGCATAATGAGCAGTTCTTC; CDR3: CASSPEGRGRHNEQFF
V: TRBV5-5; D: TRBD2; size: many; J: TRBJ2-1; DNA: TGTGCCAGCAGCCCAACCCGGACTAGCGCGCCAGTGCAGTTCTTC; CDR3: CASSPTRTSAPVQFF
V: TRBV20-1; D: -; size: few; J: TRBJ2-2; DNA: TGCAGTGCTAGAGATCGGGCGGCGAGGAACACCGGGGAGCTGTTTTTT; CDR3: CSARDRAARNTGELFF
V: TRBV11-2; D: TRBD2; size: few; J: TRBJ2-1; DNA: TGTGCCAGCAACCTGGGACTAGCGGGCCCACGACGGTTCTTC; CDR3: CASNLGLAGPRRFF
V: TRBV5-1; D: -; size: many; J: TRBJ1-1; DNA: TGCGCCAGCAGCTTGACCACAGGATTTGGGACTGAAGCTTTCTTT; CDR3: CASSLTTGFGTEAFF
V: TRBV20-1; D: TRBD2; size: many; J: TRBJ2-3; DNA: TGCAGTGCCGTTCTAGCGGGAGGGCCCGTAAATACGCAGTATTTT; CDR3: CSAVLAGGPVNTQYF
V: TRBV12-3/TRBV12-4; D: -; size: many; J: TRBJ1-3; DNA: TGTGCCAGCAGTTTAGGGGGCAGCCTCTCTGGAAACACCATATATTTT; CDR3: CASSLGGSLSGNTIYF
V: TRBV29-1; D: -; size: many; J: TRBJ2-7; DNA: TGCAGCGTTGATCCCCAAGGAGCGGGCAACGAGCAGTACTTC; CDR3: CSVDPQGAGNEQYF
V: TRBV20-1; D: -; size: many; J: TRBJ2-7; DNA: TGCAGTGCTAGCTTCGGGAGTTTCTCCTACGAGCAGTACTTC; CDR3: CSASFGSFSYEQYF
V: TRBV7-9; D: -; size: many; J: TRBJ1-1; DNA: TGTGCCAGCAGCTTATCGCCAGTGGGAACGAACACTGAAGCTTTCTTT; CDR3: CASSLSPVGTNTEAFF